The sequence of this T cell receptor beta chain was determined in a study of T cell repertoires in cytomegalovirus infection. Study-wide background: Indicated by public TCR beta signatures were CMV infection and matching HLA type.

TCRdb re-called the reads through MiXCR, storing one row per CDR3 protein. The sample yields roughly 340,000 distinct CDR3 sequences, approximately 32% seen once. As regards this clonotype: Antigen: not known.

Study-wide results and limits: Identification of carriers of CMV plus the relevant HLA was performed using cumulative public TCR beta family frequency. Predominance within the ex vivo response was attributable to HLA-C-restricted CMV-specific TCR beta clonotypes.

CDR3 length: 14 amino acids. Germline loops: CDR1 LNHDA, CDR2 SQIVND (reference sequence). Losses at the gene ends were 7 bases for V and 2 bases for J; bases not matched to a gene: 4. The clonotype was recovered from a human donor in good health (CMV status not recorded). Some clones in this sample may be carry-over from other donors' samples. The chain carries TRBV19 and TRBJ1-5; 8 positions agree with TRBD1. The sequences come from cultured PBMCs, collected from culture after CMV antigen stimulation. The CDR3 region has the DNA TGTGCCAGTATGACGGACAGGGGCAATCAGCCCCAGCATTTT. This gives the protein CASMTDRGNQPQHF.